These 10 T cell receptor beta chains were sequenced from one sample in a study. TCRdb fed the RT-PCR reads into MiXCR, producing one record per CDR3 protein. The data show some 6,500 distinct CDR3 sequences, more than 85% seen once. Sequences were obtained from memory CD4+ T cells from blood. Every receptor here comes from a female donor in good health, serving as a healthy control.

This clonotype was seen a single time. Little can be read into the size of this beta chain, an off-target read in a library designed for alpha chains. This rearrangement joins TRBV15 to TRBJ1-2; D call uncertain. Germline V lookup: CDR1 LNHNV, CDR2 YYDKDF (reference sequence). The V and J ends lost 0 bases and 3 bases respectively, with 11 bases between them. CDR3 size: 15 residues. The CDR3 reads CATSRDPGSYYGYTF. In DNA, the CDR3 is TGTGCCACCAGCAGAGATCCGGGGTCCTACTATGGCTACACCTTC.

Comment on this clonotype: This beta chain represents an off-target read in a library built for alpha chains; its size is of limited meaning. V is TRBV2 and J is TRBJ2-1; a weak D match, TRBD1 (7 bases). Germline V gene lookup returns CDR1 SNHLY and CDR2 FYNNEI. This CDR3 region has 16 residues. Between the trimmed V and J ends, which lost 7 bases and 7 bases, there was a span of 23 bases. CDR3 in DNA: TGTGCCAGCACTCAGCTCTACCAGGGGGGATCGAATGAGCAGTTCTTC. This codes for CASTQLYQGGSNEQFF.

Comment on this clonotype: The library was designed around alpha chains, so this beta chain is a stray read whose abundance carries little weight. J is TRBJ1-1 and V is TRBV9; D uncertain. Germline V gives CDR1 SGDLS, CDR2 YYNGEE. Deletions cut 0 bases from V and 6 bases from J, with 9 bases between. The CDR3 totals 13 residues. CDR3 in DNA: TGTGCCAGCAGCGTAGGAGACCGGCCTGAAGCTTTCTTT. This translates into CASSVGDRPEAFF. The variable domain in full, with the rest retrieved from reference TRBV9 and TRBJ1-1, is DSGVTQTPKHLITATGQRVTLRCSPRSGDLSVYWYQQSLDQGLQFLIQYYNGEERAKGNILERFSAQQFPDLHSELNLSSLELGDSALYFCASSVGDRPEAFFGQGTRLTVV.

In regard to this clonotype: A library prepared for alpha chains yielded this beta chain as an off-target read; its size is of little meaning. This chain links TRBV12-3 or TRBV12-4 with TRBJ2-3, with 8 bases that match TRBD2. The CDR3 sequence is 14 residues long. With 4 bases clipped from V and 3 bases from J, the junction kept 3 bases outside the gene matches. The CDR3 region is CASSSSSGTDTQYF. CDR3 nucleotides: TGTGCCAGCAGTTCCTCTAGCGGGACAGATACGCAGTATTTT.

A note on this clonotype: Being off target in a library aimed at alpha chains, this beta chain has a size of little meaning. This chain links TRBV24-1 with TRBJ2-1; D is perhaps TRBD2 (6 bases). Germline loops: CDR1 KGHDR, CDR2 SFDVKD. V lost 3 bases, J lost 2 bases, and 13 bases lay in between. The length of the CDR3 is 16 residues. DNA for the CDR3: TGTGCCACCAGTGATATGACTAGTTTCCCCTACAATGAGCAGTTCTTC. Translation: CATSDMTSFPYNEQFF.

A word on this clonotype: This beta chain is an unintended read in a library built for alpha chains; its size means little. The chain recombines TRBV5-6 with TRBJ2-2, with D tentatively TRBD2 (5 bases). The CDR3 loop spans 14 amino acids. Germline lookup yields CDR1 SGHDT and CDR2 YYEEEE. V was cut by 4 bases and J by 4 bases, with 11 bases left in between. CDR3 residues: CASSRRLVTGELFF. The CDR3 DNA reads TGTGCCAGCAGCCGGAGGTTGGTCACCGGGGAGCTGTTTTTT.

About this clonotype: This beta chain is an off-target read within a library intended for alpha chains, so its frequency means little. DNA for the CDR3: TGCAGTGCTAGAGATCTCGGAGGGGCCCCCTACGAGCAGTACTTC. Residues: CSARDLGGAPYEQYF. The gene calls are TRBV20-1 and TRBJ2-7, with TRBD2 as a possible D gene (6 bases). The CDR3 contains 15 residues. Germline values: CDR1 DFQATT, CDR2 SNEGSKA (reference sequence). V was cut by 0 bases and J by 2 bases, with 14 bases left in between.

Remarks on this clonotype: The library was prepared for alpha chains; this beta chain is a stray read, so its frequency means little. The CDR3 reads CATEDGYNSPLHF. The CDR3 bases are TGTGCCACGGAGGACGGATATAATTCACCCCTCCACTTT. The J gene is TRBJ1-6, the V gene TRBV25-1, with D unresolved. The CDR3 covers 13 residues. CDR1 MGHDK and CDR2 SYGVNS come from the germline V gene. The germline V and J ends were trimmed by 10 bases and 4 bases, with 11 bases remaining between them.

Remarks on this clonotype: At one end, the junction sequence differs from germline, possibly due to a read error. A library prepared for alpha chains yielded this beta chain as an off-target read; its size is of little meaning. V is TRBV7-7 and J is TRBJ2-5; TRBD2 is a possible D gene (6 bases). Germline CDR1 SSHAT, CDR2 FNYEAQ (reference sequence). The CDR3 is 14 amino acids. The CDR3 nucleotides read TGTGCTAGCAGCCGCGGGACCGACCAAGAGACCCAGTACTTC. Translating it yields CASSRGTDQETQYF.

Turning to this clonotype: This beta chain came through as a stray read in a library set up for alpha chains, and its size says little. The chain combines TRBV6-4 with TRBJ2-3; 14 nucleotides match TRBD2. With V trimmed by 5 bases and J by 4 bases, 2 bases remained unmatched. The CDR3 has 15 amino acids. CDR1 and CDR2 from the germline V gene are MRHNA and SNTAGT. The CDR3 is CASSRLAGGPDTQYF. For the CDR3, the DNA is TGTGCCAGCAGTCGACTAGCGGGAGGGCCAGATACGCAGTATTTT.